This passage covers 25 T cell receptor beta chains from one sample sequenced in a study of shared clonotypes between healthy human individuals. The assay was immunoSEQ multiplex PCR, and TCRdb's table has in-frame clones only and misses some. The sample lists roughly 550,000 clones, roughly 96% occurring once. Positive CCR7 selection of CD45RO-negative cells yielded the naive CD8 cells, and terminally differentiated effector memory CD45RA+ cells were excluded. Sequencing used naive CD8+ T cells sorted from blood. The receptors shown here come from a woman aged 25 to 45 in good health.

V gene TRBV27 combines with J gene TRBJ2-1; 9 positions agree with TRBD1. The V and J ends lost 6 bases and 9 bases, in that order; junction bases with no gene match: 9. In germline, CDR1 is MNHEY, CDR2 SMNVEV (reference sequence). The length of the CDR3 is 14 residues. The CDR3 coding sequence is TGTGCCAGCAGCCTCGGGACAGGGTGGGGTGAGCAGTTCTTC. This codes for CASSLGTGWGEQFF.

CDR3 nucleotides: TGTGCCAGCAGCCAAGCCGTTCCAGGGGAAGCTTTCTTT. Translation: CASSQAVPGEAFF. V and J are TRBV4-2 and TRBJ1-1; maybe TRBD1 (5 bases). The V end was cut by 1 base, the J end by 8 bases, with 11 bases between. The CDR3 loop spans 13 amino acids. CDR1 is LGHNA, CDR2 YNFKEQ, per germline.

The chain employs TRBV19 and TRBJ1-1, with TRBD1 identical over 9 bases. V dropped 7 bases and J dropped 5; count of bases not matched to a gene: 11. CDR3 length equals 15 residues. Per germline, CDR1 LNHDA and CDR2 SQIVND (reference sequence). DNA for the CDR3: TGTGCCAGTAACCCGGGACAGGGATTCCGAACTGAAGCTTTCTTT. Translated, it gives CASNPGQGFRTEAFF.

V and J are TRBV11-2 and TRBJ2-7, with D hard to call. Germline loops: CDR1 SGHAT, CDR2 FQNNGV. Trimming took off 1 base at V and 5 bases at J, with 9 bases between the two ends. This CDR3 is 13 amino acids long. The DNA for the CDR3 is TGTGCCAGCAGCTTAGGGGGTGGTAACGAGCAGTACTTC. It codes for CASSLGGGNEQYF.

This chain's CDR3 is CSVNGGTSSYNEQFF. The CDR3 nucleotides read TGCAGCGTGAATGGGGGGACGAGCTCCTACAATGAGCAGTTCTTC. The V and J genes are TRBV29-1 and TRBJ2-1; tentatively, D is TRBD2 (6 bases). Looked up from germline, CDR1 is SQVTM and CDR2 is ANQGSEA. This CDR3 contains 15 residues. The V gene lost 6 bases and the J gene lost 0 bases, with 15 bases spanning the gap.

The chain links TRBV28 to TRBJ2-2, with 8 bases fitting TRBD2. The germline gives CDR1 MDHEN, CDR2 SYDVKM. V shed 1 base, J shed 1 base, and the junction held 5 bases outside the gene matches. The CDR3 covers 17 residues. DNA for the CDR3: TGTGCCAGCAGTTTATTTTCTAGCGGGTTGAACACCGGGGAGCTGTTTTTT. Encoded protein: CASSLFSSGLNTGELFF.

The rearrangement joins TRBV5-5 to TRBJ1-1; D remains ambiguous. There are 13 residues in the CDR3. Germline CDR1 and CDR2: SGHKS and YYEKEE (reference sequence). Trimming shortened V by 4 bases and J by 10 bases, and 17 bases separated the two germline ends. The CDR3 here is CASSPLNAGGAFF. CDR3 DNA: TGTGCCAGCAGCCCACTCAATGCCGGCGGAGCTTTCTTT.

Here the CDR3 DNA reads TGTGCCAGCAGCGAATGGGACAGGATGAACACTGAAGCTTTCTTT. Translating it yields CASSEWDRMNTEAFF. The rearrangement links TRBV7-7 to TRBJ1-1; 8 bases align to TRBD1. This CDR3 has 15 amino acids. CDR1 and CDR2 (germline): SSHAT, FNYEAQ (reference sequence). Trimming at V came to 5 bases and at J to 0 bases, leaving 5 bases not matched to a gene.

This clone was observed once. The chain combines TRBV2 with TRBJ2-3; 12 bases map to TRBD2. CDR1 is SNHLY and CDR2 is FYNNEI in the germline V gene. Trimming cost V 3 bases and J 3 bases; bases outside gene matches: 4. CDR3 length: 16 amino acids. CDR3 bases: TGTGCCAGCAGTGAGACTAGCGGGAGTCGGACAGATACGCAGTATTTT. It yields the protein CASSETSGSRTDTQYF.

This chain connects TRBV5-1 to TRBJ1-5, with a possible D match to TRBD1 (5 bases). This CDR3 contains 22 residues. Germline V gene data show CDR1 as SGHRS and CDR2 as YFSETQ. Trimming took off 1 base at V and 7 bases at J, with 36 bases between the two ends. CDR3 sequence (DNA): TGCGCCAGCAGCTTGTTGCTCTCCGAGGGGATCCGCCCAAACCCGGCCAAACAGCCCCAGCATTTT. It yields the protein CASSLLLSEGIRPNPAKQPQHF.

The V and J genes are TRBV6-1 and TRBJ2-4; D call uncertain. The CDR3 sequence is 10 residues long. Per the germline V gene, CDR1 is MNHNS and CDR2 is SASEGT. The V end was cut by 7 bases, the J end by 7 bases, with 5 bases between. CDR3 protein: CASMMNIQYF. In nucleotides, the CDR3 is TGTGCCAGCATGATGAACATTCAGTACTTC.

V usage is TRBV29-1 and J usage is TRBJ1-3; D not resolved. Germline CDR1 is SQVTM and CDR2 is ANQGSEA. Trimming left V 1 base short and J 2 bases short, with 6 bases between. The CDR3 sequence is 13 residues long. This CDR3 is CSVEGDAGNTIYF. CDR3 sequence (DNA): TGCAGCGTTGAAGGGGATGCTGGAAACACCATATATTTT.

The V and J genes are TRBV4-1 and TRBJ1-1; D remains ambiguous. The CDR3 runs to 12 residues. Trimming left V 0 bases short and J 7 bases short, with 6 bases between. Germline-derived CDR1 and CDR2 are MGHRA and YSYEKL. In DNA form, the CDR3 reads TGCGCCAGCAGCCAAGACGGGCTTGAAGCTTTCTTT. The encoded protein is CASSQDGLEAFF.

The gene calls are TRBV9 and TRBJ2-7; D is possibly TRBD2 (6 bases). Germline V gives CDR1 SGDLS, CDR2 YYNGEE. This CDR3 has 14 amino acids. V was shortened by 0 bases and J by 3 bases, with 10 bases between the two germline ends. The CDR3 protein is CASSVGDGGYEQYF. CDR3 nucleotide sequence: TGTGCCAGCAGCGTAGGGGACGGGGGCTACGAGCAGTACTTC.

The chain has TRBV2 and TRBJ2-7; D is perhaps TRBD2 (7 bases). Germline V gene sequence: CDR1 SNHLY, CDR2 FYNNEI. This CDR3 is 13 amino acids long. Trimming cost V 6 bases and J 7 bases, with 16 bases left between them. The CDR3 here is CASSAIGGGEQYF. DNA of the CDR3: TGTGCCAGCAGCGCTATAGGGGGGGGAGAGCAGTACTTC. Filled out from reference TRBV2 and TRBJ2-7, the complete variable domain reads EPEVTQTPSHQVTQMGQEVILRCVPISNHLYFYWYRQILGQKVEFLVSFYNNEISEKSEIFDDQFSVERPDGSNFTLKIRSTKLEDSAMYFCASSAIGGGEQYFGPGTRLTVT.

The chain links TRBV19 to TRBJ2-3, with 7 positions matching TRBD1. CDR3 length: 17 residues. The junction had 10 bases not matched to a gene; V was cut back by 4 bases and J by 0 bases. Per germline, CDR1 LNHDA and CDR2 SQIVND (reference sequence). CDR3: CASSNRVSQGSTDTQYF. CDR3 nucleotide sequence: TGTGCCAGTAGTAACCGGGTTTCACAGGGGAGCACAGATACGCAGTATTTT.

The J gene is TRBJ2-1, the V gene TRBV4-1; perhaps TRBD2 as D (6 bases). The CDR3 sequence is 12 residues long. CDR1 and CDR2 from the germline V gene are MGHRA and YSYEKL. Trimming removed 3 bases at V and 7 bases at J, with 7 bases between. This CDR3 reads CASSQSGNEQFF. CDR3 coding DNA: TGCGCCAGCAGCCAGAGCGGGAATGAGCAGTTCTTC.

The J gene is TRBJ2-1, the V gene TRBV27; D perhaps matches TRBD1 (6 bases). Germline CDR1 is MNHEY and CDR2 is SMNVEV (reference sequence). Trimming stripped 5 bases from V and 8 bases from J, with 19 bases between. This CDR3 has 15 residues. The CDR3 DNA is TGTGCCAGCAGTCCCCAGAAACAGGGTAGTGATGAGCAGTTCTTC. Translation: CASSPQKQGSDEQFF.

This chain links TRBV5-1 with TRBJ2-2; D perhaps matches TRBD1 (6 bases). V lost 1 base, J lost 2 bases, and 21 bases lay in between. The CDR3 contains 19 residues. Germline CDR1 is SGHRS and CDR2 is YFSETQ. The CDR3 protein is CASSLFPPAGALNTGELFF. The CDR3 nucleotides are TGCGCCAGCAGCTTGTTTCCCCCAGCAGGGGCTTTAAACACCGGGGAGCTGTTTTTT.

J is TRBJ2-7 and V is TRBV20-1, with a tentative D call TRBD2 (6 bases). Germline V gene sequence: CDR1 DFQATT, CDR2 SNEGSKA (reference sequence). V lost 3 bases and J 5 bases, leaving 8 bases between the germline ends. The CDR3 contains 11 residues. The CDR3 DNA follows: TGCAGTGCTAGGGAGGGCCACGAGCAGTACTTC. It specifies CSAREGHEQYF.

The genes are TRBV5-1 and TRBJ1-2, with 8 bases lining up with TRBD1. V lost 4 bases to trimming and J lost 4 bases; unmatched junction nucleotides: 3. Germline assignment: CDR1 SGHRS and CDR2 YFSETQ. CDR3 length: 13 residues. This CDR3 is CASSKDRGYGYTF. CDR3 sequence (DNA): TGCGCCAGCAGCAAAGACAGGGGCTATGGCTACACCTTC.

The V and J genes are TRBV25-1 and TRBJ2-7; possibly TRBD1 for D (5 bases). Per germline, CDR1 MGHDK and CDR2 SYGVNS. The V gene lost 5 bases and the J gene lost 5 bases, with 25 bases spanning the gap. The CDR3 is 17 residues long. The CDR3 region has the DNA TGTGCCAGCAGTAGTAAAAGGGGTTCCCGGTCCCCAAACGAGCAGTACTTC. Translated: CASSSKRGSRSPNEQYF.

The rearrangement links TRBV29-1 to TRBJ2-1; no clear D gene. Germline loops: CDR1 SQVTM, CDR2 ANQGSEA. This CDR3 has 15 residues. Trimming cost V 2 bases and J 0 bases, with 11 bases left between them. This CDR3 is CSVELRISSYNEQFF. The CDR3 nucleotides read TGCAGCGTTGAACTCCGGATTAGCTCCTACAATGAGCAGTTCTTC.

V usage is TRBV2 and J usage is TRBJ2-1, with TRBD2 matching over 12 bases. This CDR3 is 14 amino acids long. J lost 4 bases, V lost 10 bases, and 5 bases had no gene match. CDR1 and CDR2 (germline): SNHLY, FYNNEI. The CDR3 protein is CATKGLAGYNEQFF. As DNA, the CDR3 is TGTGCCACCAAGGGACTAGCGGGTTACAATGAGCAGTTCTTC.

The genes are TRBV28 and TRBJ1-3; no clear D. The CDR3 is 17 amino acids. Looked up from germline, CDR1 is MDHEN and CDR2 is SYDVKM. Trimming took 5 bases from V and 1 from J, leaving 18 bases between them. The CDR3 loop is CASSLGRLRISGNTIYF. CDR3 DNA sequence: TGTGCCAGCAGTCTGGGCAGGCTGAGAATTTCTGGAAACACCATATATTTT.